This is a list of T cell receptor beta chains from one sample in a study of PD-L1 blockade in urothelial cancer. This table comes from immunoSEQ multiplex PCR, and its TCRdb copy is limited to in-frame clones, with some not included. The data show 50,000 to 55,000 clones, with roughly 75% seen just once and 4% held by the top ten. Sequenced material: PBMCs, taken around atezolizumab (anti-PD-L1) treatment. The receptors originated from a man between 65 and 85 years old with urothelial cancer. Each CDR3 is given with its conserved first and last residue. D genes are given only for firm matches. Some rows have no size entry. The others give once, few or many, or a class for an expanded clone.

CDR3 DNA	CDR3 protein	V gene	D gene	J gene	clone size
TGTGCCAGCAGCTTTCGGGGACTTGGGACCCACGAGCAGTACTTC	CASSFRGLGTHEQYF	TRBV5-6	-	TRBJ2-7	-
TGTGCCAGCAGCCTCCGGGGAGGACAGCGGGGAAGCACAGATACGCAGTATTTT	CASSLRGGQRGSTDTQYF	TRBV6-4	-	TRBJ2-3	-
TGTGCCAGCACTCGCAGACAGGGAACCTACGAGCAGTACTTC	CASTRRQGTYEQYF	TRBV2	TRBD1	TRBJ2-7	-
TGTGCCAGCAGTAAACCGACAGGGGGCAGCTATGGCTACACCTTC	CASSKPTGGSYGYTF	TRBV6-5	TRBD1	TRBJ1-2	-
TGTGTCAGCAGCTTGGTTCTGGCGGGTCGACTGATCTTC	CVSSLVLAGRLIF	TRBV5-8	-	TRBJ2-1	once
TGCGCCAGCAGCCAGTCAATCCGGGGCCAGGGGATCTGGCAGCCCCAGCATTTT	CASSQSIRGQGIWQPQHF	TRBV4-3	-	TRBJ1-5	-
TGCGCCAGCAGCCAAGCGGTGACTAGCACACAAGAGACCCAGTACTTC	CASSQAVTSTQETQYF	TRBV4-3	TRBD2	TRBJ2-5	once
TGTGCCAGCAGTTTTGGGACATCAGCTGGAGGCTACACCTTC	CASSFGTSAGGYTF	TRBV6-5	-	TRBJ1-2	-
TGTGCCAGCCAGAGGACTAGCGGGAACACCGGGGAGCTGTTTTTT	CASQRTSGNTGELFF	TRBV2	TRBD2	TRBJ2-2	-
TGTGCCAGCACCGAGGCTCACAGGGGGCAAGGCTACACCTTC	CASTEAHRGQGYTF	TRBV28	TRBD1	TRBJ1-2	-
TGTGCCAGTAGTATAGATCCGGGGTCTGGGGCCAACGTCCTGACTTTC	CASSIDPGSGANVLTF	TRBV19	-	TRBJ2-6	few
TGTGCCAGCAGCGTCCGACAGGGACAGGGCACAGATACGCAGTATTTT	CASSVRQGQGTDTQYF	TRBV9	TRBD1	TRBJ2-3	-
TGTGCCAGCAGCCCTAGACAGGGGGTCTTAAGGAATGAGCAGTTCTTC	CASSPRQGVLRNEQFF	TRBV11-3	TRBD1	TRBJ2-1	-
TGTGCCAGCAGCTTCCGGGGTCGGGCCTACGAGCAGTACTTC	CASSFRGRAYEQYF	TRBV11-3	-	TRBJ2-7	-
TGTGCCTGGATAGGGGCCCAAGCTTTCTTT	CAWIGAQAFF	TRBV30	-	TRBJ1-1	-
TGCGCCAGCAGCTTGGTTGCTAGCGGGGGGGCCCAAGAGACCCAGTACTTC	CASSLVASGGAQETQYF	TRBV5-1	TRBD2	TRBJ2-5	-
TGTGCCAGCTCACTAAATGATTACATACGGGGTAGTGAAGCTTTCTTT	CASSLNDYIRGSEAFF	TRBV18	-	TRBJ1-1	-
TGTGCCAGCAGAACAGGGGGACTAGCGGGGTGGGAGACCCAGTACTTC	CASRTGGLAGWETQYF	TRBV6-6	TRBD2	TRBJ2-5	-
TGTGCCAGCAGCTTGGGCCTGATAGAGACCCAGTACTTC	CASSLGLIETQYF	TRBV7-2	-	TRBJ2-5	-
TGTGCCAGCAGCTTGGTACTAGCGGGGTCTAGGGAGCAGTTCTTC	CASSLVLAGSREQFF	TRBV5-5	TRBD2	TRBJ2-1	-
TGTGCCTGGAGTGTAGGGGGCGCGACAGATACGCAGTATTTT	CAWSVGGATDTQYF	TRBV30	TRBD1	TRBJ2-3	-
TGCGCCAGCAGCTTGGAACCCATTAGTCATAATTCACCCCTCCACTTT	CASSLEPISHNSPLHF	TRBV5-1	-	TRBJ1-6	-
TGTGCCAGCAGCCCCGACGCCCCGCGGACGCAGTATTTT	CASSPDAPRTQYF	TRBV28	-	TRBJ2-3	-
TGTGCCAGCACGAAGCAAGACAGCCGCACAGATACGCAGTATTTT	CASTKQDSRTDTQYF	TRBV6-1	-	TRBJ2-3	-
TGTGCCAGCAGTTACCCAGATATCGAAGAGACCCAGTACTTC	CASSYPDIEETQYF	TRBV28	-	TRBJ2-5	once